The 25 T cell receptor beta chains in this list originate from one sample, sequenced in a study of T-cell reconstitution after alpha-beta-depleted transplantation in children. The TCRbeta library incorporated unique molecular identifiers. TCRdb reprocessed the PCR reads with MiXCR, giving one entry per CDR3 protein. The repertoire holds approximately 130,000 distinct CDR3 sequences, about a tenth seen once, with less than 25% in the top ten. The specimen comprised PBMCs, mostly from graft donor cells, sampled 180 days after TCRalphabeta/CD19-depleted stem cell transplant. The receptors here all came from a girl younger than two who had a stem cell transplant for combined immunodeficiency, so the T cells may come from the graft donor.

The V gene is TRBV3-1, the J gene TRBJ2-3, with unresolved D. The CDR3 is made up of 16 amino acids. The germline V gene encodes CDR1 LGHDT and CDR2 YNNKEL (reference sequence). Between the trimmed V and J ends, which lost 4 bases and 0 bases, there was a span of 14 bases. This chain's CDR3 is CASSPLVGGSTDTQYF. As DNA, the CDR3 is TGTGCCAGCAGCCCCCTGGTTGGCGGTAGCACAGATACGCAGTATTTT.

The chain couples TRBV30 to TRBJ1-1, with TRBD1 as a possible D gene (5 bases). Germline CDR1 GTSNPN, CDR2 SVGIG (reference sequence). V gave up 0 bases and J gave up 0 bases, with 5 bases separating them. The CDR3 loop spans 13 amino acids. The CDR3 is CAWSVQVNTEAFF. The DNA of the CDR3 is TGTGCCTGGAGTGTACAGGTGAACACTGAAGCTTTCTTT.

This clonotype was seen only a few times. This chain links TRBV7-2 with TRBJ2-7; 9 nucleotides match TRBD1. The CDR3 spans 16 residues. The trim removed 1 base at V and 2 bases at J, leaving 6 bases unmatched. The germline gives CDR1 SGHTA, CDR2 FQGNSA. For the CDR3, the DNA is TGTGCCAGCAGCTTAGTCTTTGGACAGGGGACCTACGAGCAGTACTTC. Its translation is CASSLVFGQGTYEQYF.

This clonotype was observed many times. The rearrangement links TRBV6-2 or TRBV6-3 to TRBJ2-3; no clear D. This CDR3 spans 14 amino acids. The V end was cut by 2 bases, the J end by 0 bases, with 6 bases between. Germline V lookup: CDR1 MNHEY, CDR2 SVGEGT. This CDR3 reads CASSYPDSTDTQYF. CDR3 DNA: TGTGCCAGCAGTTACCCGGACAGCACAGATACGCAGTATTTT.

This clonotype was found a few times. The rearrangement uses TRBV5-1 and TRBJ2-7, with 7 bases that match TRBD1. Trimming removed 1 base from V and 0 bases from J; junction bases left unmatched: 7. The CDR3 length is 16 residues. CDR1 and CDR2 from the germline V gene are SGHRS and YFSETQ. The CDR3 loop reads CASSLTGQSFSYEQYF. CDR3 in DNA: TGCGCCAGCAGCTTGACGGGACAGTCGTTCTCCTACGAGCAGTACTTC. The variable domain in full, with the rest retrieved from reference TRBV5-1 and TRBJ2-7, is KAGVTQTPRYLIKTRGQQVTLSCSPISGHRSVSWYQQTPGQGLQFLFEYFSETQRNKGNFPGRFSGRQFSNSRSEMNVSTLELGDSALYLCASSLTGQSFSYEQYFGPGTRLTVT.

This sequence joins TRBV9 and TRBJ1-2, with D uncertain. V shed 4 bases and J shed 8 bases, with 21 bases lying between them. Germline V CDR1 and CDR2: SGDLS, YYNGEE. The CDR3 is 15 amino acids. The CDR3 spells CASSPLERPMEGYTF. The CDR3 DNA reads as TGTGCCAGCAGCCCACTAGAAAGGCCGATGGAAGGCTACACCTTC.

At least ten counts were recorded for this clonotype. The J gene is TRBJ2-7, the V gene TRBV5-1, with 7 bases fitting TRBD1. This CDR3 region has 14 residues. The V and J ends lost 0 bases and 5 bases, in that order; junction bases with no gene match: 5. The V gene's germline CDR1 is SGHRS and CDR2 YFSETQ. The CDR3 spells CASSLVRGRDEQYF. The CDR3 nucleotides are TGCGCCAGCAGCTTGGTTAGGGGGCGCGACGAGCAGTACTTC.

This clonotype has more than one count but fewer than ten. The chain recombines TRBV6-5 with TRBJ1-2; TRBD1 aligns across 7 bases. This CDR3 region has 12 residues. With 6 bases clipped from V and 6 bases from J, the junction kept 4 bases outside the gene matches. The germline V gene has CDR1 MNHEY and CDR2 SVGAGI. The CDR3 reads CASSRDSDGYTF. The DNA for the CDR3 is TGTGCCAGCAGCAGGGACAGCGATGGCTACACCTTC.

The chain has TRBV12-3 or TRBV12-4 and TRBJ2-5; 14 bases are a match to TRBD2. The CDR3 length is 16 residues. V lost 3 bases to trimming and J lost 5 bases; unmatched junction nucleotides: 5. CDR3 protein: CASSFGTSGGEETQYF. The CDR3 DNA sequence: TGTGCCAGCAGTTTCGGGACTAGCGGGGGAGAGGAGACCCAGTACTTC.

This chain links TRBV6-5 with TRBJ2-7; D is uncertain. The CDR3 runs to 13 residues. Germline CDR1 is MNHEY and CDR2 is SVGAGI. The V end was cut by 0 bases, the J end by 2 bases, with 5 bases between. The DNA of the CDR3 is TGTGCCAGCAGTTACTCGTCCCCCTACGAGCAGTACTTC. The encoded protein is CASSYSSPYEQYF.

The chain combines TRBV2 with TRBJ1-4; D is unresolved. Trimming took 2 bases from V and 10 from J, leaving 11 bases between them. CDR1 and CDR2 (germline): SNHLY, FYNNEI. The CDR3 length is 13 residues. This chain's CDR3 is CASSELKAGKLFF. The CDR3, as DNA: TGTGCCAGCAGTGAATTGAAGGCGGGAAAACTGTTTTTT.

This clonotype was counted between two and nine times. The chain uses TRBV20-1 and TRBJ2-5; D may be TRBD1 (6 bases). Between the trimmed V and J ends, which lost 6 bases and 2 bases, there was a span of 7 bases. Looked up from germline, CDR1 is DFQATT and CDR2 is SNEGSKA (reference sequence). The CDR3 extends over 11 amino acids. CDR3 protein: CSAGGQETQYF. The CDR3 nucleotides read TGCAGTGCAGGGGGACAAGAGACCCAGTACTTC.

This clonotype was observed a handful of times. Here the CDR3 DNA reads TGCAGTGCCCGGGACAGGGTGAACGAAAAACTGTTTTTT. Amino acid sequence: CSARDRVNEKLFF. This chain links TRBV20-1 with TRBJ1-4; TRBD1 matches at 9 bases. V was pared by 6 bases and J by 8 bases, with 7 bases of the junction left unmatched. CDR1 and CDR2 from the germline V gene are DFQATT and SNEGSKA (reference sequence). This CDR3 is built from 13 residues.

The chain is built from TRBV7-2 and TRBJ2-2, with 12 bases aligning to TRBD2. V trimming: 5 bases; J trimming: 9 bases; junction bases outside the gene matches: 13. Germline V CDR1 and CDR2: SGHTA, FQGNSA. This CDR3 comprises 17 residues. The CDR3 is CASSPGTSGFHRRELFF. In nucleotides, the CDR3 is TGTGCCAGCAGCCCCGGGACTAGCGGGTTCCACCGCAGGGAGCTGTTTTTT.

The rearrangement links TRBV20-1 to TRBJ2-3, with TRBD2 matching 8 bases. The CDR3 runs 14 residues. V trimming: 3 bases; J trimming: 4 bases; junction bases outside the gene matches: 6. Per germline, CDR1 DFQATT and CDR2 SNEGSKA (reference sequence). The CDR3 region is CSARKPSGPDTQYF. DNA of the CDR3: TGCAGTGCTAGGAAGCCTAGCGGGCCAGATACGCAGTATTTT.

The table lists this clonotype with many counts. The chain couples TRBV29-1 to TRBJ2-7, with D possibly TRBD1 on 5 matching bases. The germline V and J ends were trimmed by 4 bases and 2 bases, with 12 bases remaining between them. This CDR3 has 13 residues. Germline V gene sequence: CDR1 SQVTM, CDR2 ANQGSEA. The CDR3 protein is CSVGAGKTYEQYF. The CDR3 nucleotides are TGCAGCGTTGGGGCAGGGAAAACCTACGAGCAGTACTTC.

Many counts were recorded for this clonotype. The chain recombines TRBV7-2 with TRBJ2-7; the D gene is possibly TRBD1 (6 bases). Trimming shortened V by 1 base and J by 3 bases, and 10 bases separated the two germline ends. This CDR3 region has 14 residues. Germline values: CDR1 SGHTA, CDR2 FQGNSA. CDR3 protein: CASSLGLGHYEQYF. The CDR3 DNA reads TGTGCCAGCAGCTTAGGTCTGGGACACTACGAGCAGTACTTC.

The chain is built from TRBV29-1 and TRBJ2-3, with 9 bases identical to TRBD1. Germline V CDR1 and CDR2: SQVTM, ANQGSEA. This CDR3 has 12 amino acids. The V gene end was trimmed by 8 bases and the J gene end by 6 bases; junction bases not matched to a gene: 6. CDR3 coding DNA: TGCAGCTCCCGGGACAGGGCCGATACGCAGTATTTT. Encoded protein: CSSRDRADTQYF.

A few counts support this clonotype. This chain joins TRBV10-3 and TRBJ2-1; 7 nucleotides line up with TRBD1. The CDR3 extends over 15 amino acids. Trimming at V came to 6 bases and at J to 0 bases, leaving 5 bases not matched to a gene. Germline V CDR1 and CDR2: ENHRY, SYGVKD. The CDR3 DNA follows: TGTGCCATCAGAGTCGGGACAGCCTCCTACAATGAGCAGTTCTTC. The encoded protein is CAIRVGTASYNEQFF.

The chain recombines TRBV6-2 or TRBV6-3 with TRBJ2-1; 9 bases agree with TRBD1. V lost 2 bases to trimming and J lost 6 bases; unmatched junction nucleotides: 8. The CDR3 covers 16 residues. CDR1 is MNHEY and CDR2 is SVGEGT in the germline V gene. CDR3 in amino acids: CASSYPPGQGINEQFF. The CDR3 bases are TGTGCCAGCAGTTACCCTCCGGGACAGGGTATCAATGAGCAGTTCTTC.

J is TRBJ1-1 and V is TRBV20-1; no clear D gene. Germline CDR1 is DFQATT and CDR2 is SNEGSKA (reference sequence). This CDR3 is 10 amino acids long. Trimming took off 3 bases at V and 12 bases at J, with 11 bases between the two ends. The CDR3 coding sequence is TGCAGTGCTAGCGCCCGCTCATCTTTCTTT. Amino acids: CSASARSSFF.

This clonotype was seen a handful of times. The chain is built from TRBV29-1 and TRBJ1-1, with D unclear. The V gene lost 3 bases and the J gene lost 1 base, with 9 bases spanning the gap. The CDR3 consists of 13 residues. Germline V gene data show CDR1 as SQVTM and CDR2 as ANQGSEA. The CDR3 nucleotides are TGCAGCGTTGAGCGGGGAGGGAACACTGAAGCTTTCTTT. It encodes CSVERGGNTEAFF.

Only a few counts were recorded for this clonotype. The chain links TRBV7-9 to TRBJ1-2; 8 bases map to TRBD1. Germline trimming cut 4 bases from V and 4 bases from J; bases unmatched to any gene: 11. Germline CDR1 reads SEHNR; CDR2 reads FQNEAQ (reference sequence). The CDR3 has 16 amino acids. This CDR3 reads CASSSYDRGPSYGYTF. In DNA, the CDR3 is TGTGCCAGCAGCTCCTACGACAGGGGACCCTCCTATGGCTACACCTTC.

This clonotype showed up just once. Since a much larger clone is just one base distant, this may be a read error. The genes are TRBV3-1 and TRBJ2-5; 7 bases fit TRBD2. There are 15 residues in the CDR3. Germline V lookup: CDR1 LGHDT, CDR2 YNNKEL (reference sequence). With V trimmed by 0 bases and J by 3 bases, 4 bases remained unmatched. The CDR3 protein is CASSQDISGKETQYF. The CDR3 nucleotides are TGTGCCAGCAGCCAAGACATCAGCGGGAAAGAGACCCAGTACTTC.

The chain couples TRBV7-7 to TRBJ2-3; D is ambiguous. The CDR3 is made up of 15 amino acids. Trimming cost V 5 bases and J 1 base, with 13 bases left between them. Germline loops: CDR1 SSHAT, CDR2 FNYEAQ (reference sequence). The CDR3 loop reads CASSEFGVGTDTQYF. The CDR3 DNA reads TGTGCCAGCAGCGAATTTGGAGTGGGCACAGATACGCAGTATTTT.